These 4 T cell receptor beta chains share one sample of origin, sequenced in a study of blood T cell repertoires in COVID-19. Profiling relied on immunoSEQ multiplex PCR, and the TCRdb table lists in-frame clones only, not all of them. Among hundreds of thousands of clones listed, roughly 90% were seen once. Sequencing was performed on peripheral blood. The origin of the receptors is a woman in her twenties or thirties with acute or convalescent COVID-19.

J is TRBJ1-2 and V is TRBV7-6, with TRBD1 identical over 9 bases. CDR1 SGHVS and CDR2 FNYEAQ come from the germline V gene. The CDR3 runs to 15 residues. Trimming removed 5 bases from V and 0 bases from J; junction bases left unmatched: 4. DNA of the CDR3: TGTGCCAGCAGCGCCGGGACAGGGACTAACTATGGCTACACCTTC. This gives the protein CASSAGTGTNYGYTF.

The rearrangement uses TRBV2 and TRBJ2-3, with 9 bases matching TRBD2. The CDR3 totals 15 residues. CDR1 and CDR2 (germline): SNHLY, FYNNEI. V was clipped by 3 bases and J by 5 bases; unmatched bases: 6. The CDR3 bases are TGTGCCAGCAGTGAGGTAGCGGGAGTGCTAGATACGCAGTATTTT. Its protein is CASSEVAGVLDTQYF.

The V gene is TRBV3-1 (or the pseudogene TRBV3-2), the J gene TRBJ2-7; D uncertain. The CDR3 is made up of 12 amino acids. V shed 0 bases and J shed 5 bases, with 5 bases lying between them. CDR1 LGHDT and CDR2 YNNKEL come from the germline V gene (reference sequence). As DNA, the CDR3 is TGTGCCAGCAGCCAAGATACGGACGAGCAGTACTTC. Translating gives CASSQDTDEQYF.

The chain has TRBV9 and TRBJ2-7; the match to TRBD2 covers 10 bases. Germline V CDR1 and CDR2: SGDLS, YYNGEE. The length of the CDR3 is 15 residues. The trim removed 0 bases at V and 13 bases at J, leaving 13 bases unmatched. The CDR3 nucleotides read TGTGCCAGCAGCGTAGCGGTACCGGGACTAGCGACCCTTTACTTC. The encoded protein is CASSVAVPGLATLYF.